This TCR beta chain was captured by sequencing in a study of T cells in Graves' hyperthyroidism and ophthalmopathy. There were TCR beta CDR3 regions amplified from RNA transcripts. HTBI primers drove first-round RT-PCR of the TCR CDR3. Via MiXCR, TCRdb re-called the multiplex PCR reads, giving one row per CDR3 protein. The table lists about 570,000 distinct CDR3 sequences, roughly 50% of them singletons. CDR1 and CDR2 (germline): DFQATT, SNEGSKA (reference sequence). The CDR3 is made up of 17 amino acids. Trimming removed 1 base from V and 0 bases from J, with 18 bases in between. Study-level points and caveats: Researchers found most expanded thyroid clonotypes above 0.001 in blood as well. Ophthalmopathy was predicted by the model a median of roughly 6.6 months ahead of onset. From stable hyperthyroidism, ophthalmopathy was set apart by a 13 V-J model.

On this clonotype: Its antigen is unknown.

Diagnoses used clinical symptoms, serum thyroxine and TRAb, thyroid ultrasound and orbital computed tomography. The clonotype comes from an adult woman with Graves' disease, either hyperthyroidism or ophthalmopathy (not recorded which). The sample was peripheral blood or thyroid tissue (not recorded which). The gene calls are TRBV20-1 and TRBJ1-1; D is possibly TRBD1 (5 bases). Here the CDR3 reads CSARGGGGDSLNTEAFF. The CDR3 DNA follows: TGCAGTGCTAGAGGCGGTGGCGGGGACTCCCTGAACACTGAAGCTTTCTTT.